This T cell receptor beta chain was observed in a study of cytomegalovirus exposure and HLA in healthy donors. With 6 bases removed from V and 1 base from J, the gap between germline ends came to 9 bases. This CDR3 has 13 residues. Germline V gives CDR1 KGHSH, CDR2 LQKENI. Donors had nominal health at sampling but likely had unrecorded immune exposures. The PCR made use of 60 Vbeta and 13 Jbeta primers. The table came from immunoSEQ multiplex PCR; TCRdb's copy has only in-frame clones and leaves some out. Here the sample spans 150,000 to 200,000 clones, 75% to 85% being singletons. This clonotype originated in a woman in her late teens or twenties in good health and CMV-seronegative. This chain uses TRBV18 with TRBJ1-1; no reliable D call. Sequencing was performed on PBMCs. The CDR3 coding sequence is TGTGCCAGCTCCGAAGGGAGGAACACTGAAGCTTTCTTT. Its protein product is CASSEGRNTEAFF.